A selection of T cell receptor beta chains follows, all from one sample in a study of cytotoxic CD8 clonotypes in ibrutinib-treated CLL. Libraries were prepared by immunoSEQ multiplex PCR; TCRdb keeps only in-frame clonotypes and omits some of them. The table includes 150,000 to 200,000 clones, roughly 72% detected once. Sequenced material: PBMCs, taken after 24 months of ibrutinib treatment. The receptors shown here come from a human donor with chronic lymphocytic leukemia. CDR3s include the opening cysteine and the closing phenylalanine or tryptophan. The order of the fields is V gene, D gene, clone size, J gene, CDR3 DNA, CDR3 protein. A D gene is named only where the DNA matches it firmly. The listing skips clone size in some rows; elsewhere it reads once, few, many or a size class.

TRBV9	TRBD1	.	TRBJ2-2	TGTGCCAGCAGCGTAGGTAACAGGGGCGCCGGGGAGCTGTTTTTT	CASSVGNRGAGELFF
TRBV6-5	TRBD1	.	TRBJ2-7	TGTGCCAGCAGCCGCGACAGGGTCTACGAGCAGTACTTC	CASSRDRVYEQYF
TRBV29-1	TRBD1	.	TRBJ2-5	TGCAGCGTTGATTCGACAGGGATCTATGAAGAGACCCAGTACTTC	CSVDSTGIYEETQYF
TRBV11-2	.	few	TRBJ2-7	TGTGCCAGCAGCTTAGAGTTTGGCGGGGACTACGAGCAGTACTTC	CASSLEFGGDYEQYF
TRBV7-2	.	few	TRBJ1-1	TGTGCCAGCAGCTCCAGCCGGGGGACTGAAGCTTTCTTT	CASSSSRGTEAFF
TRBV5-8	.	.	TRBJ2-7	TGTGCCAGCAGCTCATGGGGGGCCGGGCCCTACGAGCAGTACTTC	CASSSWGAGPYEQYF
TRBV19	TRBD1	.	TRBJ1-1	TGTGCCAGTAGCGCCACAGGGGGGATGGCTTTCTTT	CASSATGGMAFF
TRBV27	TRBD1	.	TRBJ2-7	TGTGCCAGCAGTCCTTGGGATACAGGGGGCTGGAGCGAGCAGTACTTC	CASSPWDTGGWSEQYF
TRBV10-3	.	once	TRBJ2-4	TGTGCCATCAGTGAAGAAGTCCTCGGGAACATTCAGTACTTC	CAISEEVLGNIQYF
TRBV19	.	.	TRBJ2-1	TGTGCCAGTAGAGGGACGACGAGGGATGAGCAGTTCTTC	CASRGTTRDEQFF
TRBV9	.	.	TRBJ1-1	TGTGCCAGCAGTCTCCAGGGTAAATGGGCTTTCTTT	CASSLQGKWAFF
TRBV14	TRBD2	.	TRBJ2-1	TGTGCCAGCAGCCCCCGGTTAGCGGGGTACAATGAGCAGTTCTTC	CASSPRLAGYNEQFF
TRBV11-1	.	.	TRBJ2-7	TGTGCCAGCAGCCTTGGACAGAGCTCCTACGAGCAGTACTTC	CASSLGQSSYEQYF
TRBV18	.	.	TRBJ1-2	TGTGCCAGCTCACCGATCAGGATGGGGGCTCAAGACCATGGCTACACCTTC	CASSPIRMGAQDHGYTF
TRBV5-6	TRBD1	.	TRBJ2-7	TGTGCCAGCAGCTGGGACAGGCGAAACTACGAGCAGTACTTC	CASSWDRRNYEQYF
TRBV28	.	.	TRBJ1-5	TGTGCCAGCAGTTTAGCGGCAGGCCCTAGCAATCAGCCCCAGCATTTT	CASSLAAGPSNQPQHF
TRBV10-3	.	.	TRBJ1-2	TGTGCCATCAGTGATAGGACCTCGAGACGTTATAACTATGGCTACACCTTC	CAISDRTSRRYNYGYTF
TRBV4-3	TRBD1	.	TRBJ2-7	TGCGCCAGCAGCCAAGGAGGGACAGGGTACGAGCAGTACTTC	CASSQGGTGYEQYF
TRBV30	TRBD1	.	TRBJ2-1	TGTGCCTGGAAAGTACGGGACAGGGACTTTGGGGAGCAGTTCTTC	CAWKVRDRDFGEQFF
TRBV7-2	.	.	TRBJ1-5	TGTGCCAGCAGCTTAGTAAGAGGGGATCAGCCCCAGCATTTT	CASSLVRGDQPQHF
TRBV10-3	.	few	TRBJ2-1	TGTGCCATCAGTGAGACTGTCTCCTACAATGAGCAGTTCTTC	CAISETVSYNEQFF
TRBV11-3	TRBD2	.	TRBJ2-1	TGTGCCAGCAGCTTTGGGGGAGGGCCTTACAATGAGCAGTTCTTC	CASSFGGGPYNEQFF
TRBV15	.	.	TRBJ2-2	TGTGCCACCAGCAGTCCCGGGTCCTCGGGGAACACCGGGGAGCTGTTTTTT	CATSSPGSSGNTGELFF
TRBV18	TRBD2	.	TRBJ2-1	TGTGCCAGCTCACTTTTTCGGCTAGCGGGAGAGGATGAGCAGTTCTTC	CASSLFRLAGEDEQFF
TRBV6-6	.	.	TRBJ2-7	TGTGCCAGCAGTTACTCGGACAGAAGAAACGAGCAGTACTTC	CASSYSDRRNEQYF
TRBV7-9	.	.	TRBJ1-1	TGTGCCAGCAGCCGGACGGCCCAGAACACTGAAGCTTTCTTT	CASSRTAQNTEAFF
TRBV19	TRBD2	.	TRBJ2-5	TGTGCCAGTAGTATAGGGGAAGTAGCGGGCCTGTACCAAGAGACCCAGTACTTC	CASSIGEVAGLYQETQYF
TRBV6-1	.	.	TRBJ1-2	TGTGCCAGCAGTGAAGCCGGGACCGTTGTCGTTGGCTACACCTTC	CASSEAGTVVVGYTF
TRBV7-9	TRBD2	.	TRBJ2-1	TGTGCCAGCCGGTACCGGGGGGAATCCTACAATGAGCAGTTCTTC	CASRYRGESYNEQFF
TRBV7-9	TRBD2	.	TRBJ2-7	TGTGCCAGCAGCCGCGGGGGGCTAGCGAACTACGAGCAGTACTTC	CASSRGGLANYEQYF
TRBV6-6	.	.	TRBJ2-5	TGTGCCAGCAGTTACGGCGAATTGGAGACCCAGTACTTC	CASSYGELETQYF
TRBV28	.	few	TRBJ1-1	TGTGCCAGCAGATGGACAGAGAACACTGAAGCTTTCTTT	CASRWTENTEAFF
TRBV4-1	.	.	TRBJ2-2	TGCGCCAGCAGCCCCCAGGGGAGAGACGGGGAGCTGTTTTTT	CASSPQGRDGELFF
TRBV7-2	TRBD1	few	TRBJ1-1	TGTGCCAGCACCGTGACAGGGGGCGTCACTGAAGCTTTCTTT	CASTVTGGVTEAFF
TRBV12-5	.	.	TRBJ2-7	TGTGCTAGTGGTTTGCGGGATATCTACGAGCAGTACTTC	CASGLRDIYEQYF
TRBV6-4	TRBD1	once	TRBJ1-1	TGTGCCAGCAGTGGGACAGGCGGGGGCACTGAAGCTTTCTTT	CASSGTGGGTEAFF
TRBV7-8	TRBD1	.	TRBJ2-1	TGTGCCAGCAGCCCTAGGAGGGGACAGGGGTTCAATGAGCAGTTCTTC	CASSPRRGQGFNEQFF
TRBV23-1	TRBD1	.	TRBJ2-7	TGCGCCAGCAGTCAATCGACAGGGCCGAGCGAGCAGTACTTC	CASSQSTGPSEQYF
TRBV5-1	TRBD1	.	TRBJ2-7	TGCGCCAGCAGCCCGGGACAGGGGAGCTACGAGCAGTACTTC	CASSPGQGSYEQYF
TRBV5-4	TRBD2	.	TRBJ2-2	TGTGCCAGCAGCTCTATGACTAGCGGGAGGAACACCGGGGAGCTGTTTTTT	CASSSMTSGRNTGELFF
TRBV28	.	.	TRBJ2-7	TGTGCCAGCAGGTCTCAGACCTACGAGCAGTACTTC	CASRSQTYEQYF